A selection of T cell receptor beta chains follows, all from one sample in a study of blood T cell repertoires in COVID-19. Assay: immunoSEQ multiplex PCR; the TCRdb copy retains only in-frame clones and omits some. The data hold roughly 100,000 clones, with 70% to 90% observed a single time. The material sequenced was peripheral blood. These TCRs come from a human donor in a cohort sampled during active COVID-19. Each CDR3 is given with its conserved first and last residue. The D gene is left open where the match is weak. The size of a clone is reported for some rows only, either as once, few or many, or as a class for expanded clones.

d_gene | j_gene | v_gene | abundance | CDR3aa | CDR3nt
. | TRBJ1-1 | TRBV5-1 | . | CASSLEGVFDTEAFF | TGCGCCAGCAGCTTGGAAGGGGTTTTTGACACTGAAGCTTTCTTT
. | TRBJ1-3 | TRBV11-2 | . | CASSRETASSGNTIYF | TGTGCCAGCAGCCGTGAGACAGCGAGCTCTGGAAACACCATATATTTT
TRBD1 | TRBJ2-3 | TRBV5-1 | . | CASSNAGTGLSDTQYF | TGCGCCAGCAGCAATGCCGGGACAGGGCTGTCAGATACGCAGTATTTT
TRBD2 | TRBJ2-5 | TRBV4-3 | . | CASQGEKSGGKETQYF | TGCGCCAGCCAAGGGGAGAAAAGCGGGGGGAAAGAGACCCAGTACTTC
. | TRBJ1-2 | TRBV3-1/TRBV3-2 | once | CASSQQGKDGYTF | TGTGCCAGCAGCCAACAGGGTAAAGATGGCTACACCTTC
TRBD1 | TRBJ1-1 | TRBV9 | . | CASSQDRDRNTEAFF | TGTGCCAGCAGCCAAGACAGGGACAGGAACACTGAAGCTTTCTTT
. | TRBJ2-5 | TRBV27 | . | CASSSPNQETQYF | TGTGCCAGCAGTTCCCCCAACCAAGAGACCCAGTACTTC
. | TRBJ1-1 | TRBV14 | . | CASSSGLNTEAFF | TGTGCCAGCAGCTCTGGCCTGAACACTGAAGCTTTCTTT
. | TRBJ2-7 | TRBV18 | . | CASSPNTVHSYEQYF | TGTGCCAGCTCACCAAATACAGTTCACTCCTACGAGCAGTACTTC
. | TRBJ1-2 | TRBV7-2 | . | CASSFPGGEANYGYTF | TGTGCCAGCAGCTTCCCCGGGGGGGAAGCTAACTATGGCTACACCTTC
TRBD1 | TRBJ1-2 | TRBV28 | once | CASRTTGGDYGYTF | TGTGCCAGCAGAACGACAGGGGGCGACTATGGCTACACCTTC
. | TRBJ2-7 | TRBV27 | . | CASSLGAGSSYEQYF | TGTGCCAGCAGTTTAGGGGCGGGGAGCTCCTACGAGCAGTACTTC
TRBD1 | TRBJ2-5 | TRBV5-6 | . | CASTLPGTGEETQYF | TGTGCCAGCACCCTCCCCGGGACAGGGGAAGAGACCCAGTACTTC
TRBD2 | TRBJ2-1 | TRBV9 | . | CASSVAGGNYNEQFF | TGTGCCAGCAGCGTAGCGGGGGGAAATTACAATGAGCAGTTCTTC
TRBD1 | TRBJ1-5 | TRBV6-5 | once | CASRATGGRGQPQHF | TGTGCCAGCAGAGCCACAGGGGGGAGAGGTCAGCCCCAGCATTTT
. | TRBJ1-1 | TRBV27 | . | CASSFGTEAFF | TGTGCCAGCAGTTTCGGGACTGAAGCTTTCTTT
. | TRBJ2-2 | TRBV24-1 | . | CATSDMAGINTGELFF | TGTGCCACCAGTGATATGGCAGGGATCAACACCGGGGAGCTGTTTTTT
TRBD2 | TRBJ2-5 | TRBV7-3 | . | CASSPGFGTSGETQYF | TGTGCCAGCAGCCCGGGGTTTGGGACTAGCGGGGAGACCCAGTACTTC
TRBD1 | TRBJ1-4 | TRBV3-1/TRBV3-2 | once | CASSFASGGKNEKLFF | TGTGCCAGCAGCTTCGCCTCAGGGGGCAAAAATGAAAAACTGTTTTTT
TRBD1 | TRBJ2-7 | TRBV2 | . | CASSPDRGSYEQYF | TGTGCCAGCAGCCCGGACAGGGGTTCTTACGAGCAGTACTTC
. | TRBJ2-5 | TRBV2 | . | CASSNSGAQETQYF | TGTGCCAGCAGTAATTCAGGGGCCCAAGAGACCCAGTACTTC
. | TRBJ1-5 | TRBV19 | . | CASNEGAQPQHF | TGTGCCAGTAACGAAGGGGCTCAGCCCCAGCATTTT
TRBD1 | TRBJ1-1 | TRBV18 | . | CASSPRWVPKQGVNTEAFF | TGTGCCAGCTCACCGAGGTGGGTCCCAAAGCAGGGGGTGAACACTGAAGCTTTCTTT
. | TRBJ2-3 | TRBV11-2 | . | CASSSLRTDKSTDTQYF | TGTGCCAGCAGCTCCTTAAGGACGGACAAGAGCACAGATACGCAGTATTTT
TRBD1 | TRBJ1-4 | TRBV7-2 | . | CASSDRAANEKLFF | TGTGCCAGCAGCGACAGGGCTGCTAATGAAAAACTGTTTTTT
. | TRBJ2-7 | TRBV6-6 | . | CASSRGRRYEQYF | TGTGCCAGCAGCAGAGGAAGAAGGTACGAGCAGTACTTC
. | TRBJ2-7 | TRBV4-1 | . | CASSQARGGAYEQYF | TGCGCCAGCAGCCAAGCCCGGGGCGGGGCCTACGAGCAGTACTTC
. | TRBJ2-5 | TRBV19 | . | CASSIVGGETQYF | TGTGCCAGTAGTATAGTGGGAGGAGAGACCCAGTACTTC
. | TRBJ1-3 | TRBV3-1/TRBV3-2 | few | CASSQGQSGNTIYF | TGTGCCAGCAGCCAAGGACAGTCTGGAAACACCATATATTTT
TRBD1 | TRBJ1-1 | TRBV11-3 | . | CASSPWTGGTGTEAFF | TGTGCCAGCAGCCCCTGGACAGGGGGCACTGGCACTGAAGCTTTCTTT
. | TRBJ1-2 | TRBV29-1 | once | CSVVGGVDYGYTF | TGCAGCGTTGTCGGAGGTGTGGACTATGGCTACACCTTC
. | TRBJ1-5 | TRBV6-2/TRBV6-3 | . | CASSYPTNKIGNNQPQHF | TGTGCCAGCAGTTATCCGACAAATAAAATCGGTAACAATCAGCCCCAGCATTTT
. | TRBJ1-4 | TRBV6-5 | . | CASSYLGTGEKLFF | TGTGCCAGCAGTTACTTGGGAACAGGTGAAAAACTGTTTTTT
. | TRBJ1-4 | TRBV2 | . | CASSEVGSWGGEKLFF | TGTGCCAGCAGTGAAGTAGGATCATGGGGGGGTGAAAAACTGTTTTTT
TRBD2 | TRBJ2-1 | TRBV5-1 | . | CASSSLAGSSYNEQFF | TGCGCCAGCAGCTCACTAGCGGGGTCCTCCTACAATGAGCAGTTCTTC
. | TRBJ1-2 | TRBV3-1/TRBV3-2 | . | CASSSFSGYGYTF | TGTGCCAGCAGCTCGTTTTCGGGGTATGGCTACACCTTC
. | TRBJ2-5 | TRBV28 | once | CASTVVGAQETQYF | TGTGCCAGCACCGTGGTAGGGGCTCAAGAGACCCAGTACTTC
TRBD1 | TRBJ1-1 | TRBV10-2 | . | CASSPQGGTEAFF | TGCGCCAGCAGTCCCCAGGGGGGCACTGAAGCTTTCTTT
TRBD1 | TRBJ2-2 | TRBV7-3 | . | CASSLDDRGRTGELFF | TGTGCCAGCAGCTTAGACGACAGGGGGCGCACCGGGGAGCTGTTTTTT
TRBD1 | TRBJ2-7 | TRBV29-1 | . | CSGGQTYEQYF | TGCAGCGGGGGACAGACCTACGAGCAGTACTTC
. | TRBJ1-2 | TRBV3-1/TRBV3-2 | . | CASSQDLVSGYTF | TGTGCCAGCAGCCAGGATCTAGTCTCCGGCTACACCTTC
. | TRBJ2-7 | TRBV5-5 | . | CASSPSGRKTYEQYF | TGTGCCAGCAGCCCTTCAGGGAGGAAAACCTACGAGCAGTACTTC